This T cell receptor (beta chain) was sequenced in a study of T cell responses to AZD1222 COVID-19 vaccine. Study results and limitations: Baseline seropositives among AZD1222 recipients totaled only five to seven. CD4 TCRs associated with vaccination spanned spike, dominating at 160-218 and 743-854.

In the case of this clone: Its antigen is not known.

Sequencing used immunoSEQ multiplex PCR; TCRdb keeps in-frame clones, though not all of them. Its clone listing holds around 150,000 clones. The V end was cut by 5 bases, the J end by 1 base, with 11 bases between. Germline CDR1 is MGHDK and CDR2 is SYGVNS. The CDR3 contains 15 residues. Material for sequencing was peripheral blood. The chain recombines TRBV25-1 with TRBJ2-2; possibly TRBD2 for D (5 bases). This receptor was taken from an adult in good health. DNA for the CDR3: TGTGCCAGCAGTCCACGTGAGGGGAACACCGGGGAGCTGTTTTTT. Translation: CASSPREGNTGELFF.